Listed below are T cell receptor beta chains from one sample, sequenced in a study of blood T cell repertoires in COVID-19. The repertoire was sequenced with immunoSEQ multiplex PCR; TCRdb's copy has only in-frame clones and lacks some. The table records a few hundred thousand clones, 86% of them present only once. The specimen was peripheral blood. These receptor sequences come from a man aged 35 to 55 who had recovered from COVID-19. The conserved cysteine and the conserved F or W are not part of the CDR3 here. Fields, in order: V gene, clone size, J gene, CDR3 protein. Clone size is shown for a subset of rows, as once, few, many or a class of expanded clone.

V gene: TRBV12-5; clone size: -; J gene: TRBJ1-1; CDR3 protein: ASGLGQGHTEAF
V gene: TRBV7-2; clone size: once; J gene: TRBJ1-3; CDR3 protein: ASSLPGTASGNTIY
V gene: TRBV7-7; clone size: -; J gene: TRBJ2-5; CDR3 protein: ASSSSGLETQY
V gene: TRBV7-9; clone size: -; J gene: TRBJ1-2; CDR3 protein: ASRRGSNYGYT
V gene: TRBV6-2/TRBV6-3; clone size: -; J gene: TRBJ2-5; CDR3 protein: ASSHGSPGETQY
V gene: TRBV9; clone size: -; J gene: TRBJ2-1; CDR3 protein: ATGDVNEQF
V gene: TRBV6-2/TRBV6-3; clone size: -; J gene: TRBJ2-6; CDR3 protein: ASSQTGGGGANVLT
V gene: TRBV20-1; clone size: -; J gene: TRBJ2-1; CDR3 protein: SASPGQGAFDEQF
V gene: TRBV9; clone size: -; J gene: TRBJ2-7; CDR3 protein: ASSGNSGTGSYEQY
V gene: TRBV5-1; clone size: -; J gene: TRBJ2-1; CDR3 protein: ASSLRGNAQGEQF
V gene: TRBV10-2; clone size: -; J gene: TRBJ2-7; CDR3 protein: ASSDWGQASREQY
V gene: TRBV30; clone size: -; J gene: TRBJ2-1; CDR3 protein: ASITGTSKF
V gene: TRBV19; clone size: -; J gene: TRBJ2-7; CDR3 protein: ASNEGGLAYYEQY
V gene: TRBV5-1; clone size: -; J gene: TRBJ1-6; CDR3 protein: ASSHGQGTDSPLH
V gene: TRBV6-1; clone size: -; J gene: TRBJ1-6; CDR3 protein: ASSENPGTGNSPLH